This TCR beta chain originates from a study of T cells of healthy individuals. CDR3 size: 15 residues. Between the trimmed V and J ends, which lost 3 bases and 4 bases, there was a span of 12 bases. Germline V gene data show CDR1 as MDHEN and CDR2 as SYDVKM. This clonotype has ten or more counts. TCRdb reprocessed the 5' RACE reads via MiXCR and lists one record per CDR3 protein. In the table there are about 82,000 distinct CDR3 sequences, roughly 5% of which are singletons. This chain joins TRBV28 and TRBJ2-2; D possibly corresponds to TRBD1 (6 bases). The TCR sequence derives from a female donor in good health. CDR3 protein: CASSFPGAGTGELFF. Here the CDR3 DNA reads TGTGCCAGCAGTTTTCCAGGGGCAGGCACCGGGGAGCTGTTTTTT.